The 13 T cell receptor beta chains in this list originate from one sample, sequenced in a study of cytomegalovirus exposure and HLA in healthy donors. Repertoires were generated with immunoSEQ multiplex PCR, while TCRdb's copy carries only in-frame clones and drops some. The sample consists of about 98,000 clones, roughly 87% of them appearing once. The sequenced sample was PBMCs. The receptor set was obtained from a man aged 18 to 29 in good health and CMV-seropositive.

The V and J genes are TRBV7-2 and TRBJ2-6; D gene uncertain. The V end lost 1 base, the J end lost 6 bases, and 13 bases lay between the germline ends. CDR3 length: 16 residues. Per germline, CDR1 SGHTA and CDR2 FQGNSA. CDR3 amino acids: CASSLGAAPLANVLTF. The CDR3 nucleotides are TGTGCCAGCAGCTTAGGGGCAGCCCCTCTGGCCAACGTCCTGACTTTC.

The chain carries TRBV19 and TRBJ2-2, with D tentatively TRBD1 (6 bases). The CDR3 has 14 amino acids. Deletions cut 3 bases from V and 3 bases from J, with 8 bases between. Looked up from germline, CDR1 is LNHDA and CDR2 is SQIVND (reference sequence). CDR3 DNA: TGTGCCAGTAGTATTTACAGGGACACCGGGGAGCTGTTTTTT. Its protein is CASSIYRDTGELFF.

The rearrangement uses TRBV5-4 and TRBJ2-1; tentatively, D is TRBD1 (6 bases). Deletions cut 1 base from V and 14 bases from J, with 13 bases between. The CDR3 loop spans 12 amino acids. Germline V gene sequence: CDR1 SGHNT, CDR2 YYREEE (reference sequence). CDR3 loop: CASSLLGDIKFF. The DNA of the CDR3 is TGTGCCAGCAGCTTGCTCGGGGACATAAAGTTCTTC.

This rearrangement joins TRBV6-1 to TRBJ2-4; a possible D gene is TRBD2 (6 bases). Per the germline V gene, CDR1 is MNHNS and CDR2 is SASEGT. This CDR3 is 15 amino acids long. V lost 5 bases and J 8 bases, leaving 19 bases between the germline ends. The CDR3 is CASSRWWGDLDIQYF. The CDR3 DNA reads TGTGCCAGCAGTCGGTGGTGGGGGGATCTGGACATTCAGTACTTC.

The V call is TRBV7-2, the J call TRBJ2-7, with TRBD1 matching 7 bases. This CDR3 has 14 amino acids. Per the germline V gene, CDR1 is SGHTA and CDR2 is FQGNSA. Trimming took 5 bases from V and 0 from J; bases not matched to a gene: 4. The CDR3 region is CASSVRDSSYEQYF. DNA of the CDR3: TGTGCCAGCAGCGTCCGGGACAGCTCCTACGAGCAGTACTTC.

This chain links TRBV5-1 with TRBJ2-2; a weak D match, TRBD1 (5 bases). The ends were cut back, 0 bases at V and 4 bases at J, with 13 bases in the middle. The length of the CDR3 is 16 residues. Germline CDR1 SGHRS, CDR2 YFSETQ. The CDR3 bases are TGCGCCAGCAGCTTGGCCCAGGGTCTCGGCACCGGGGAGCTGTTTTTT. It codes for CASSLAQGLGTGELFF.

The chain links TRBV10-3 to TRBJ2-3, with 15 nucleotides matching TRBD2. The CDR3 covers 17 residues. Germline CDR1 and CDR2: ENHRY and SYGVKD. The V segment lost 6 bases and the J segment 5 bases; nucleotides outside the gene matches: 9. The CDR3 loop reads CAIRTGLAGGPGDTQYF. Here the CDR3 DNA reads TGTGCCATCAGGACAGGACTAGCGGGGGGGCCAGGAGATACGCAGTATTTT.

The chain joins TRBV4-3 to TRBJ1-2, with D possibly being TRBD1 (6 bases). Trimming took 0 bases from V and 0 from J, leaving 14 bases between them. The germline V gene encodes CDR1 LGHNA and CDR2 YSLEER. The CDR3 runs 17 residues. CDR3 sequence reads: CASSQDSGAGANYGYTF. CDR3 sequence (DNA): TGCGCCAGCAGCCAAGATAGTGGGGCAGGGGCTAACTATGGCTACACCTTC.

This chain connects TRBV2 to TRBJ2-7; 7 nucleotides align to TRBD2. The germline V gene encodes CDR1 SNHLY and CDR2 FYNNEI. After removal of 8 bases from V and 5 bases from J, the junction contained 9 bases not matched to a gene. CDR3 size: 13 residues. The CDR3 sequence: CASRTRIGHEQYF. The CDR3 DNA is TGTGCCAGCCGGACTAGAATAGGCCACGAGCAGTACTTC.

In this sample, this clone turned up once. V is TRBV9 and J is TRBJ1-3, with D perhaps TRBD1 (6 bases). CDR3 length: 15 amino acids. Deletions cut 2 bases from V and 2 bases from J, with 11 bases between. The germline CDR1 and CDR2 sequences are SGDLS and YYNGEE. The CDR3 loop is CASSVRGYAGNTIYF. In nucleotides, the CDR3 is TGTGCCAGCAGCGTCAGGGGATATGCTGGAAACACCATATATTTT.

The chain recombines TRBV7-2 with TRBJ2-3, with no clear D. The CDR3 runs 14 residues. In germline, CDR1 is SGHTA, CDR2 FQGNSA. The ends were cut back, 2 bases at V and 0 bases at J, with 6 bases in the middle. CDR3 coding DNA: TGTGCCAGCAGCTTATTCATCAGCACAGATACGCAGTATTTT. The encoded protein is CASSLFISTDTQYF.

The CDR3 DNA follows: TGTGCCAGCAGCTTAATGCCTAGCGGGGGGACCAGCACAGATACGCAGTATTTT. Translation gives CASSLMPSGGTSTDTQYF. The V gene is TRBV7-3, the J gene TRBJ2-3, with TRBD2 identical over 11 bases. The germline V gene encodes CDR1 SGHTA and CDR2 FQGTGA. Losses at the gene ends were 1 base for V and 0 bases for J; bases not matched to a gene: 6. This CDR3 comprises 18 residues. Together with reference TRBV7-3 and TRBJ2-3, the CDR3 gives the full variable domain: GAGVSQTPSNKVTEKGKYVELRCDPISGHTALYWYRQSLGQGPEFLIYFQGTGAADDSGLPNDRFFAVRPEGSVSTLKIQRTERGDSAVYLCASSLMPSGGTSTDTQYFGPGTRLTVL.

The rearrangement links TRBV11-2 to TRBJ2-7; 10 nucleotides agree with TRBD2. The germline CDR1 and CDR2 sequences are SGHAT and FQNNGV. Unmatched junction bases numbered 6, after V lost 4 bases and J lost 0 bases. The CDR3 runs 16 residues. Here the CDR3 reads CASSSRTSGSSYEQYF. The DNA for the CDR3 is TGTGCCAGCAGCTCAAGGACTAGCGGAAGCTCCTACGAGCAGTACTTC.